This T cell receptor beta chain was documented in a study of control samples from healthy donors and cancer patients (dated by TCRdb to 2018 to 2021). Library method: the immunoSEQ multiplex PCR assay. TCRdb took this table from immuneACCESS and kept in-frame rearrangements with V and J called. Such tables lack part of the clones; where checked against another copy, unresolved V genes explain under half of the gap, and the rest is unexplained. The sample table records some 140,000 clones; roughly 92% of these occur just once. The ten largest clones add up to around 10% of the sample. On this clone: Its antigen remains unidentified. One base away there is no much larger clone; base qualities are not given.

The CDR3 measures 12 amino acids from cysteine to phenylalanine. Here the CDR3 DNA is all that survives: 36 bases in frame from base 1. The germline ends are 7 bases apart after V is trimmed by 0 bases and J by 13 bases. The germline V gene encodes CDR1 MNHEY and CDR2 SMNVEV (reference sequence). The TCR was taken from a man aged 30 to 39 in good health. Sample: blood. The chain links TRBV27 with TRBJ1-6; too little of a D gene remains to name it. The CDR3 reads CASSLSGGPLHF. The bases read TGTGCCAGCAGTTTATCAGGAGGTCCCCTCCACTTT.